These 10 T cell receptor beta chains originate from one sample sequenced in a study of blood T cell repertoires in COVID-19. Using immunoSEQ multiplex PCR, the repertoire was profiled, and TCRdb retains in-frame clones only, with some absent. The profile shows about 130,000 clones, over 75% of them singletons. The source material was peripheral blood. These receptors came from a man in his forties or fifties with active or convalescent COVID-19.

This chain connects TRBV25-1 to TRBJ2-6; D gene ambiguous. Germline loops: CDR1 MGHDK, CDR2 SYGVNS. Trimming took off 8 bases at V and 1 base at J, with 9 bases between the two ends. The length of the CDR3 is 14 residues. CDR3 sequence (DNA): TGTGCCAGCGGCGGTTGGTCTGGGGCCAACGTCCTGACTTTC. It codes for CASGGWSGANVLTF.

The rearrangement joins TRBV19 to TRBJ1-4; perhaps TRBD1 as D (6 bases). The length of the CDR3 is 12 residues. From germline, CDR1 is LNHDA and CDR2 SQIVND (reference sequence). Trimming stripped 10 bases from V and 7 bases from J, with 13 bases between. CDR3 nucleotide sequence: TGTGCCACTCAGGGGAGGGGTGAAAAACTGTTTTTT. The encoded protein is CATQGRGEKLFF.

The rearrangement links TRBV6-6 to TRBJ1-5; TRBD1 aligns across 7 bases. V gave up 6 bases and J gave up 8 bases; unmatched junction bases: 10. CDR1 and CDR2 from the germline V gene are MNHNY and SVGAGI (reference sequence). CDR3 length: 14 amino acids. CDR3 in amino acids: CASRLRQGEEPQHF. The CDR3 nucleotides are TGTGCCAGCAGGCTTAGACAGGGCGAAGAGCCCCAGCATTTT.

The chain couples TRBV3-1 (or the pseudogene TRBV3-2) to TRBJ2-7; 10 bases fit TRBD2. The CDR3 is 14 residues long. Germline CDR1 reads LGHDT; CDR2 reads YNNKEL (reference sequence). J lost 3 bases, V lost 6 bases, and 5 bases had no gene match. The CDR3 DNA sequence: TGTGCCAGCAGGCGGTCTAGCGGGAGCTACGAGCAGTACTTC. It codes for CASRRSSGSYEQYF.

The chain is built from TRBV7-9 and TRBJ1-5; D is perhaps TRBD1 (6 bases). Trimming stripped 4 bases from V and 3 bases from J, with 16 bases between. This CDR3 has 16 amino acids. Germline V gene lookup returns CDR1 SEHNR and CDR2 FQNEAQ (reference sequence). DNA of the CDR3: TGTGCCAGCAGCTCTACAGGGACGATGGACAATCAGCCCCAGCATTTT. Translating gives CASSSTGTMDNQPQHF.

This clone was detected ten times or more. The chain uses TRBV4-2 and TRBJ2-7; 10 bases line up with TRBD1. The length of the CDR3 is 15 residues. V was pared by 1 base and J by 5 bases, with 5 bases of the junction left unmatched. Germline values: CDR1 LGHNA, CDR2 YNFKEQ. CDR3: CASSQVETGGNEQYF. CDR3 bases: TGTGCCAGCAGCCAAGTGGAGACAGGGGGCAACGAGCAGTACTTC.

The V gene is TRBV5-1, the J gene TRBJ2-7; 9 bases align to TRBD1. Trimming cost V 3 bases and J 2 bases; bases outside gene matches: 6. Germline V gene sequence: CDR1 SGHRS, CDR2 YFSETQ. The CDR3 consists of 15 residues. CDR3 sequence: CASSSQGAGPYEQYF. The CDR3 bases are TGCGCCAGCAGCTCACAGGGGGCCGGTCCCTACGAGCAGTACTTC.

V usage is TRBV10-3 and J usage is TRBJ2-1, with a possible D match to TRBD1 (6 bases). V lost 6 bases and J 6 bases, leaving 9 bases between the germline ends. Germline loops: CDR1 ENHRY, CDR2 SYGVKD. This CDR3 is built from 12 residues. Written as DNA, the CDR3 is TGTGCCATCAGCGGACAGTCCAATGAGCAGTTCTTC. Its translation: CAISGQSNEQFF.

The rearrangement uses TRBV5-5 and TRBJ1-4; 8 bases line up with TRBD1. The CDR3 consists of 14 residues. Per germline, CDR1 SGHKS and CDR2 YYEKEE (reference sequence). V trimming: 3 bases; J trimming: 4 bases; junction bases outside the gene matches: 2. CDR3 region: CASSSDRVNEKLFF. The DNA for the CDR3 is TGTGCCAGCAGCTCGGACAGGGTTAATGAAAAACTGTTTTTT.

The chain recombines TRBV12-2 with TRBJ1-5. TRBV12-2 is given as a pseudogene. This CDR3 comprises 14 residues. This CDR3 is CASRLVSSEEPQHF. DNA for the CDR3: TGTGCAAGTCGCTTAGTTTCGTCCGAGGAGCCCCAGCATTTT.